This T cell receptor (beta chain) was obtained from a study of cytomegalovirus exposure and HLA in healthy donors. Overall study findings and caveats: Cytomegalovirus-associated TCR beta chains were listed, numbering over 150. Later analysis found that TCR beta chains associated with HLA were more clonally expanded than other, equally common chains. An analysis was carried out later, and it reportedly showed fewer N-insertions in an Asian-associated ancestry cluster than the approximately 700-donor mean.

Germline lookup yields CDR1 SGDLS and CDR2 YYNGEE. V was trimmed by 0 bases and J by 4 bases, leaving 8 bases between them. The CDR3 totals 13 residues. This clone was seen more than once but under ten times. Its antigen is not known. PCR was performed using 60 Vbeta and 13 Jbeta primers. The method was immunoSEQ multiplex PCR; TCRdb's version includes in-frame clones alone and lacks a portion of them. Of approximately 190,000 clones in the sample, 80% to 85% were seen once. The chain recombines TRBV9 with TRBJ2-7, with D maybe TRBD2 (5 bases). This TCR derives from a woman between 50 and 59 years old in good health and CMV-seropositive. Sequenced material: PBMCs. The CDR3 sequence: CASSVEEGYEQYF. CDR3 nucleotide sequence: TGTGCCAGCAGCGTAGAAGAGGGATACGAGCAGTACTTC.